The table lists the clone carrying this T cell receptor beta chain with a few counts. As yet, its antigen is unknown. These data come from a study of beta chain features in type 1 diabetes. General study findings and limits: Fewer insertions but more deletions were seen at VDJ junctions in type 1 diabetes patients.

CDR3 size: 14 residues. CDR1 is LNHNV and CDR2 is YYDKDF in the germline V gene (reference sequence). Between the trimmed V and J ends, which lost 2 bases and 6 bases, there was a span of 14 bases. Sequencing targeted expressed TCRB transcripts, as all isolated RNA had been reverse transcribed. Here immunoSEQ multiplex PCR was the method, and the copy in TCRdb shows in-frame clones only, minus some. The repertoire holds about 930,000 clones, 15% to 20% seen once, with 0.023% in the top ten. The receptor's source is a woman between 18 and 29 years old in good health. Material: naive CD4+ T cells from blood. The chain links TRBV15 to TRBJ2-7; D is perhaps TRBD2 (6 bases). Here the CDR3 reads CATSRRLEVSEQYF. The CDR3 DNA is TGTGCCACCAGCAGAAGACTAGAAGTGAGCGAGCAGTACTTC.